This TCR beta chain was retrieved from a study of cytomegalovirus exposure and HLA in healthy donors. CDR1 is LNHNV, CDR2 YYDKDF, per germline (reference sequence). The CDR3 is 14 residues long. J was trimmed by 6 bases and V by 5 bases; bases with no gene match: 2. Here immunoSEQ multiplex PCR was the method, and the copy in TCRdb shows in-frame clones only, minus some. The sample shows 100,000 to 150,000 clones, 80% to 90% of them seen only once. The chain has TRBV15 and TRBJ2-2; 11 nucleotides line up with TRBD1. Sequenced sample: PBMCs. This TCR was sampled from a woman in her late teens or twenties in good health and CMV-seronegative. The CDR3 nucleotides read TGTGCCACCAGCGGGGGACAGGGGGCCGGGGAGCTGTTTTTT. It translates to CATSGGQGAGELFF.